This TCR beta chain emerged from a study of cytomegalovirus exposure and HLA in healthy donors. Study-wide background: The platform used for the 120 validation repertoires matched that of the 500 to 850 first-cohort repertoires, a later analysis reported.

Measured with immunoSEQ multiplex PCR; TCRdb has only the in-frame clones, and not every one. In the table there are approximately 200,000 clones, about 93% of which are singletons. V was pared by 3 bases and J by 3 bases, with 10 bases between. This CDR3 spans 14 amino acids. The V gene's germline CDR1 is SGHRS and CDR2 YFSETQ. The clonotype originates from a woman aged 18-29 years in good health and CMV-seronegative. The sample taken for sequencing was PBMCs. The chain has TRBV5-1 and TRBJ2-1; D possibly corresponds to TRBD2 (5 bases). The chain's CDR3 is CASSSYRDYNEQFF. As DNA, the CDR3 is TGCGCCAGCAGCTCTTACCGGGACTACAATGAGCAGTTCTTC.